These 27 T cell receptor beta chains share one sample of origin, sequenced in a study of post-analysis software for immune sequencing data. Their antigens remain unidentified. The study's findings and limits: A handful of TRBV segments were significantly more frequent in patients than in controls. TRBV5-6, TRBV5-1 and TRBV20-1 were among these segments.

Sequencing libraries made from TCR beta cDNA carried unique molecular identifiers. TCRdb reanalysed the PCR reads using MiXCR and keeps one entry per CDR3 protein. The profile shows 650,000 to 900,000 distinct CDR3 sequences, approximately 44% of them singletons. The sequenced material came from blood. The receptors stem from a girl aged 10-17 years with multiple sclerosis.

The V and J genes are TRBV7-9 and TRBJ1-4, with unresolved D. The CDR3 runs 17 residues. V gave up 5 bases and J gave up 7 bases, with 23 bases separating them. Germline V lookup: CDR1 SEHNR, CDR2 FQNEAQ (reference sequence). This CDR3 reads CASSLTKLRDAGEKLFF. CDR3 nucleotides: TGTGCCAGCAGCCTTACCAAACTACGGGATGCGGGTGAAAAACTGTTTTTT.

This clonotype showed up just a few times. The chain links TRBV20-1 to TRBJ2-7, with D perhaps given as TRBD1 or TRBD2 (5 bases each). Per germline, CDR1 DFQATT and CDR2 SNEGSKA (reference sequence). CDR3 length equals 14 residues. The ends were cut back, 3 bases at V and 0 bases at J, with 12 bases in the middle. The CDR3 DNA reads TGCAGTGCTAGGGGGACGATTAGCTCCTACGAGCAGTACTTC. This sequence encodes CSARGTISSYEQYF.

This chain links TRBV18 with TRBJ2-5; D remains unclear. The ends were cut back, 1 base at V and 0 bases at J, with 9 bases in the middle. Germline CDR1 KGHSH, CDR2 LQKENI. CDR3 length equals 15 residues. CDR3 sequence (DNA): TGTGCCAGCTCACCACGCGGCAGAGACCAAGAGACCCAGTACTTC. This encodes CASSPRGRDQETQYF. Full variable domain (missing parts from reference TRBV18 and TRBJ2-5): NAGVMQNPRHLVRRRGQEARLRCSPMKGHSHVYWYRQLPEEGLKFMVYLQKENIIDESGMPKERFSAEFPKEGPSILRIQQVVRGDSAAYFCASSPRGRDQETQYFGPGTRLLVL.

The chain recombines TRBV7-9 with TRBJ2-1, with D tentatively TRBD1 (5 bases). The CDR3 sequence is 13 residues long. The ends were cut back, 2 bases at V and 9 bases at J, with 11 bases in the middle. Germline V gene data show CDR1 as SEHNR and CDR2 as FQNEAQ (reference sequence). CDR3 nucleotide sequence: TGTGCCAGCAGCTTACACAGGAGTGGTGAGCAGTTCTTC. Protein product: CASSLHRSGEQFF.

The chain combines TRBV10-3 with TRBJ2-5; D is tentatively TRBD1 or TRBD2 (5 bases each). CDR3 size: 12 residues. V was trimmed by 8 bases and J by 0 bases, leaving 7 bases between them. Germline V gene lookup returns CDR1 ENHRY and CDR2 SYGVKD. The CDR3 DNA reads as TGTGCCATCGGGGGAAACCAAGAGACCCAGTACTTC. Its protein is CAIGGNQETQYF.

This sequence joins TRBV20-1 and TRBJ2-7, with TRBD2 matching over 8 bases. J lost 5 bases, V lost 5 bases, and 8 bases had no gene match. Germline lookup yields CDR1 DFQATT and CDR2 SNEGSKA (reference sequence). The CDR3 spans 13 residues. In DNA, the CDR3 is TGCAGTGCTCCGAGCGGGAGTAGTAACGAGCAGTACTTC. This sequence encodes CSAPSGSSNEQYF.

In this sample, this clonotype turned up once. The chain combines TRBV20-1 with TRBJ2-3, with TRBD2 identical over 10 bases. CDR1 DFQATT and CDR2 SNEGSKA come from the germline V gene (reference sequence). The CDR3 spans 16 residues. Losses at the gene ends were 0 bases for V and 3 bases for J; bases not matched to a gene: 6. The CDR3 reads CSARDTSGTRTDTQYF. As DNA, the CDR3 is TGCAGTGCTAGAGATACTAGCGGGACACGGACAGATACGCAGTATTTT.

This chain links TRBV20-1 with TRBJ2-4; D is tentatively TRBD1 or TRBD2 (5 bases each). V was pared by 1 base and J by 10 bases, with 8 bases between. The CDR3 contains 11 residues. The germline CDR1 and CDR2 sequences are DFQATT and SNEGSKA (reference sequence). CDR3 in amino acids: CSARGDVIQYF. CDR3 in DNA: TGCAGTGCTAGAGGGGACGTTATTCAGTACTTC.

This clonotype was seen more than once but under ten times. J is TRBJ1-1 and V is TRBV6-6; TRBD1 might be the D (5 bases). The V and J ends lost 0 bases and 0 bases respectively, with 8 bases between them. CDR1 is MNHNY, CDR2 SVGAGI, per germline (reference sequence). The CDR3 covers 15 residues. The CDR3 DNA is TGTGCCAGCAGTTACTCGGGGCAGATGAACACTGAAGCTTTCTTT. Protein product: CASSYSGQMNTEAFF.

This clonotype has only a few counts. The J gene is TRBJ2-7, the V gene TRBV4-1, with D tentatively TRBD2 (6 bases). The CDR3 is made up of 13 amino acids. Germline V gene lookup returns CDR1 MGHRA and CDR2 YSYEKL. Between the trimmed V and J ends, which lost 3 bases and 5 bases, there was a span of 11 bases. The CDR3 spells CASSHLDYHEQYF. The CDR3 region has the DNA TGCGCCAGCAGCCACTTGGACTATCACGAGCAGTACTTC.

The CDR3 DNA reads as TGTGCCAGCAGCAATCCGGGCCGCGGCTATGGCTACACCTTC. Translated, it gives CASSNPGRGYGYTF. The V and J genes are TRBV3-1 and TRBJ1-2; D not resolved. CDR3 length equals 14 residues. Trimming took 5 bases from V and 4 from J, leaving 14 bases between them. CDR1 is LGHDT, CDR2 YNNKEL, per germline (reference sequence).

This clonotype was picked up a small number of times. The chain recombines TRBV6-6 with TRBJ2-3, with a tentative D call TRBD1 (6 bases). CDR1 MNHNY and CDR2 SVGAGI come from the germline V gene (reference sequence). V shed 6 bases and J shed 0 bases, with 16 bases lying between them. The CDR3 spans 16 residues. The CDR3, as DNA: TGTGCCAGCAGAAGGAACAGGGTCGCTAGCACAGATACGCAGTATTTT. It encodes CASRRNRVASTDTQYF.

This clonotype has more than one count but fewer than ten. The V call is TRBV7-9, the J call TRBJ1-2, with unresolved D. Trimming removed 5 bases from V and 4 bases from J, with 26 bases in between. The CDR3 is made up of 18 amino acids. Germline CDR1 is SEHNR and CDR2 is FQNEAQ (reference sequence). The CDR3 region is CASSPRGRTPLSPYGYTF. CDR3 sequence (DNA): TGTGCCAGCAGCCCTCGCGGCAGAACACCTTTATCCCCCTATGGCTACACCTTC.

The gene calls are TRBV9 and TRBJ2-3, with 7 bases that match TRBD2. Germline CDR1 SGDLS, CDR2 YYNGEE. Losses at the gene ends were 6 bases for V and 1 base for J; bases not matched to a gene: 8. The CDR3 is 15 amino acids. The CDR3 sequence is CASTNRDYGTDTQYF. The CDR3 nucleotides read TGTGCCAGCACCAATCGGGACTACGGCACAGATACGCAGTATTTT.

The gene calls are TRBV6-1 and TRBJ2-5, with 10 positions matching TRBD2. J was trimmed by 4 bases and V by 6 bases; bases with no gene match: 8. The CDR3 totals 15 residues. Germline-derived CDR1 and CDR2 are MNHNS and SASEGT. The CDR3 reads CASRDRAGGLETQYF. CDR3 coding DNA: TGTGCCAGCAGGGATAGAGCGGGAGGGTTAGAGACCCAGTACTTC.

The chain is built from TRBV29-1 and TRBJ2-5; unclear D gene. V lost 8 bases, J lost 4 bases, and 8 bases lay in between. This CDR3 comprises 10 residues. In germline, CDR1 is SQVTM, CDR2 ANQGSEA. CDR3 amino acids: CSSGTETQYF. DNA of the CDR3: TGCAGCTCCGGAACAGAGACCCAGTACTTC.

V usage is TRBV6-5 and J usage is TRBJ1-5; unclear D gene. The CDR3 runs 15 residues. Trimming left V 0 bases short and J 0 bases short, with 6 bases between. Per the germline V gene, CDR1 is MNHEY and CDR2 is SVGAGI. As DNA, the CDR3 is TGTGCCAGCAGTTACTCCGGGGATAGCAATCAGCCCCAGCATTTT. Residues: CASSYSGDSNQPQHF.

V and J are TRBV5-1 and TRBJ2-4; no clear D gene. The J call is uncertain, as TRBJ2-7 better fits the DNA end. The CDR3 extends over 12 amino acids. Germline V gene sequence: CDR1 SGHRS, CDR2 YFSETQ. CDR3 nucleotides: TGCGCCAGCAGGGCGACCGCCTACGAGCAGTACTTC. Its translation is CASRATAYEQYF.

This clonotype was seen more than once but under ten times. This chain uses TRBV7-2 with TRBJ1-2; D perhaps matches TRBD1 (5 bases). Trimming stripped 5 bases from V and 0 bases from J, with 13 bases between. Germline values: CDR1 SGHTA, CDR2 FQGNSA. This CDR3 has 15 amino acids. The CDR3 region is CASSPTGGANYGYTF. In nucleotides, the CDR3 is TGTGCCAGCAGCCCCACGGGGGGAGCTAACTATGGCTACACCTTC.

The chain has TRBV7-8 and TRBJ2-1; no firm D call. The CDR3 consists of 16 residues. Trimming stripped 0 bases from V and 4 bases from J, with 13 bases between. The V gene's germline CDR1 is SGHVS and CDR2 FQNEAQ. The CDR3 loop is CASSLAWPSGYNEQFF. The CDR3 DNA reads as TGTGCCAGCAGCTTAGCTTGGCCTAGTGGGTACAATGAGCAGTTCTTC.

This clonotype was seen more than once but under ten times. The chain joins TRBV20-1 to TRBJ2-3, with 12 bases identical to TRBD2. This CDR3 spans 16 amino acids. CDR1 and CDR2 (germline): DFQATT, SNEGSKA (reference sequence). With 3 bases clipped from V and 3 bases from J, the junction kept 7 bases outside the gene matches. CDR3 nucleotide sequence: TGCAGTGCTAGCTCGCTAGCGGGAGGGGTAACAGATACGCAGTATTTT. Translating gives CSASSLAGGVTDTQYF.

Points on this clonotype: A read error may produce the germline difference seen at one junction end. This rearrangement joins TRBV11-3 to TRBJ2-1; no clear D. The CDR3 has 14 residues. The V gene's germline CDR1 is SGHNT and CDR2 YENEEA. CDR3 in amino acids: CACSFFTIGAEQFF. DNA for the CDR3: TGTGCCTGCAGCTTTTTCACAATAGGAGCGGAGCAGTTCTTC.

This clonotype has a handful of counts. The chain carries TRBV6-1 and TRBJ1-2, with no clear D. CDR3 size: 12 residues. Germline V gene data show CDR1 as MNHNS and CDR2 as SASEGT. V lost 7 bases to trimming and J lost 5 bases, with 11 bases between them. CDR3 DNA: TGTGCCAGCACCCAAGGCACGTATGGCTACACCTTC. It specifies CASTQGTYGYTF.

The chain couples TRBV2 to TRBJ2-1, with D tentatively TRBD1 (6 bases). This CDR3 has 13 residues. CDR1 and CDR2 (germline): SNHLY, FYNNEI. The ends were cut back, 5 bases at V and 6 bases at J, with 11 bases in the middle. The CDR3 bases are TGTGCCAGCAGTTACAGGGTTAGCAATGAGCAGTTCTTC. Encoded protein: CASSYRVSNEQFF.

The table lists this clonotype with a few counts. The chain carries TRBV20-1 and TRBJ2-5; 9 nucleotides agree with TRBD1. CDR3 length: 15 amino acids. The V gene's germline CDR1 is DFQATT and CDR2 SNEGSKA (reference sequence). V shed 5 bases, J shed 5 bases, and the junction held 12 bases outside the gene matches. The CDR3 nucleotides are TGCAGTGCTGGCGCCTGGACAGGGGTAGGGGAGACCCAGTACTTC. Protein product: CSAGAWTGVGETQYF.

CDR3: CASSHPGVYEQYF. DNA of the CDR3: TGTGCCAGCAGTCACCCCGGGGTCTACGAGCAGTACTTC. V is TRBV6-2 or TRBV6-3 and J is TRBJ2-7; D possibly corresponds to TRBD2 (5 bases). Trimming pared 5 bases from V and 3 bases from J, leaving 11 bases between. Germline assignment: CDR1 MNHEY and CDR2 SVGEGT. This CDR3 contains 13 residues.

V usage is TRBV7-2 and J usage is TRBJ2-4; 8 nucleotides align to TRBD2. Germline trimming cut 6 bases from V and 15 bases from J; bases unmatched to any gene: 13. Germline V gives CDR1 SGHTA, CDR2 FQGNSA. The CDR3 runs to 13 residues. CDR3 nucleotide sequence: TGTGCCAGCAGTCTCACTAGCGGTCGCCCCTGGTACTTC. Its translation is CASSLTSGRPWYF.